This TCR beta chain was profiled in a study of T-cell reconstitution after alpha-beta-depleted transplantation in children. This clonotype was observed at least ten times. What it binds is unknown. Broader study findings: Reportedly, only several hundred clones from non-depleted graft cells drove alpha-beta T-cell counts at about two months. High day-60 TCRbeta diversity in some patients came from surviving recipient T cells and thymic progenitors. Fresh T-cell production supplied most of the T-cell counts and diversity seen one year after transplant.

This CDR3 has 15 amino acids. The ends lost 3 bases at V and 7 bases at J; junction bases unmatched: 10. A TCRbeta library incorporating unique molecular identifiers was prepared. MiXCR, applied by TCRdb to the PCR reads, yields one record per CDR3 protein. Of about 440,000 distinct CDR3 sequences in the sample, roughly 43% are singletons; the top ten hold approximately 25%. The chain employs TRBV12-3 or TRBV12-4 and TRBJ2-7, with 9 positions matching TRBD1. The specimen comprised PBMCs, sampled before TCRalphabeta/CD19-depleted stem cell transplant. The source of this sequence is a girl aged 2 to 9 with aplastic anemia, due to receive a stem cell transplant. The CDR3, as DNA: TGTGCCAGCAGTTTCCGGGACAGGGAAGGATGGGAGCAGTACTTC. It encodes CASSFRDREGWEQYF.